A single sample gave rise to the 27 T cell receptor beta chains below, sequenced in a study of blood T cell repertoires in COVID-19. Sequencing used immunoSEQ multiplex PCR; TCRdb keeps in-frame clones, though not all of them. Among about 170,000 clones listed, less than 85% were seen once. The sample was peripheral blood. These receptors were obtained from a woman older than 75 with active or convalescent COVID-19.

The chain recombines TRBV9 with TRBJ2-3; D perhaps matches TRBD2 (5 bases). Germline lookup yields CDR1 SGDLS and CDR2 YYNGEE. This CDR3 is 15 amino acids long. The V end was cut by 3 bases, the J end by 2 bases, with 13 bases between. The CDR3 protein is CASSAQEGYTDTQYF. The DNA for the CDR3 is TGTGCCAGCAGCGCCCAAGAGGGTTACACAGATACGCAGTATTTT.

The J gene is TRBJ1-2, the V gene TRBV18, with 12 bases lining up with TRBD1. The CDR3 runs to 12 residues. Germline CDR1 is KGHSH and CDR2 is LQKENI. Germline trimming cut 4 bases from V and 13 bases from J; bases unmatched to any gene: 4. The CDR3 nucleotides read TGTGCCAGCTCACGGGGACAGGGGGCCGGCACCTTC. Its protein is CASSRGQGAGTF.

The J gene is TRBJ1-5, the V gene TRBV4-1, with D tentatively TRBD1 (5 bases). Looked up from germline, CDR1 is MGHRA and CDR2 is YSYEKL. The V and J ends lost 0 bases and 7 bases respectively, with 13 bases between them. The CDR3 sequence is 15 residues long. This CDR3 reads CASSQDARAGQPQHF. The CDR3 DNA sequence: TGCGCCAGCAGCCAAGATGCCAGGGCGGGGCAGCCCCAGCATTTT.

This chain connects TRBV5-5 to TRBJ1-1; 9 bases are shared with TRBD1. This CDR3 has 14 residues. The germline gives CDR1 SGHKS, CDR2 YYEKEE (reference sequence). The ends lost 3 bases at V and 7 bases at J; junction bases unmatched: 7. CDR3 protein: CASSSYRGRVEAFF. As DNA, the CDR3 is TGTGCCAGCAGCTCCTACAGGGGGCGGGTTGAAGCTTTCTTT.

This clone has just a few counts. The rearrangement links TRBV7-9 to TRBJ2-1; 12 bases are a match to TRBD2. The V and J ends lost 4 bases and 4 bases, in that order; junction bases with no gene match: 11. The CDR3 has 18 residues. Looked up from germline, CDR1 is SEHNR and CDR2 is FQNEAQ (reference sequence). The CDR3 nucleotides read TGTGCCAGCAGCTCTGGAAGACTAGCGGGAGCAGGGTACAATGAGCAGTTCTTC. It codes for CASSSGRLAGAGYNEQFF.

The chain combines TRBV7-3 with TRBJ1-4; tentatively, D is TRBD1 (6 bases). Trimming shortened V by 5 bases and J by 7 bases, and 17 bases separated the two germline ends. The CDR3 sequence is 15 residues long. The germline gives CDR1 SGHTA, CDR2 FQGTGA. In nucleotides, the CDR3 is TGTGCCAGCAGCCCCCAAGGGGGGGTGGGTGAAAAACTGTTTTTT. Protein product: CASSPQGGVGEKLFF.

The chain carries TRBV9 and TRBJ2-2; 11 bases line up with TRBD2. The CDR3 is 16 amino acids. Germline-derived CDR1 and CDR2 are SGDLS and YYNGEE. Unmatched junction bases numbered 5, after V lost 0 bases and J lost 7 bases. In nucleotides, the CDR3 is TGTGCCAGCAGCGTAGTTAGCGGGAGGGCCTACGGGGAGCTGTTTTTT. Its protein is CASSVVSGRAYGELFF.

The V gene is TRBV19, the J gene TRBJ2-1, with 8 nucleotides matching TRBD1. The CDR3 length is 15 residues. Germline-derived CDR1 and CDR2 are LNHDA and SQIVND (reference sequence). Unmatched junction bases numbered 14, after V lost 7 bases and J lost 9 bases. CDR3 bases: TGTGCCAGTACTGTGGACAGGGAAGGGATAGGTGAGCAGTTCTTC. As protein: CASTVDREGIGEQFF. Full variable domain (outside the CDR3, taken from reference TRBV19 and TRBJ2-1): DGGITQSPKYLFRKEGQNVTLSCEQNLNHDAMYWYRQDPGQGLRLIYYSQIVNDFQKGDIAEGYSVSREKKESFPLTVTSAQKNPTAFYLCASTVDREGIGEQFFGPGTRLTVL.

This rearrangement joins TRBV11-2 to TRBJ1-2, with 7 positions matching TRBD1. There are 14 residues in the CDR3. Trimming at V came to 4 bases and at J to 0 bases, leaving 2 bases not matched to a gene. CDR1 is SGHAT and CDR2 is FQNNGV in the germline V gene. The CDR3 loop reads CASSSTGTNYGYTF. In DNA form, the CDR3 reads TGTGCCAGCAGCTCGACAGGGACTAACTATGGCTACACCTTC. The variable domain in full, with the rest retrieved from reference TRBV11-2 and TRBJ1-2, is EAGVAQSPRYKIIEKRQSVAFWCNPISGHATLYWYQQILGQGPKLLIQFQNNGVVDDSQLPKDRFSAERLKGVDSTLKIQPAKLEDSAVYLCASSSTGTNYGYTFGSGTRLTVV.

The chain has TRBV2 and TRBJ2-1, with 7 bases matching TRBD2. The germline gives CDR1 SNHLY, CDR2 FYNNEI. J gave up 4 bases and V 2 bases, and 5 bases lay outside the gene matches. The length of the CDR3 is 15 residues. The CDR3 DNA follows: TGTGCCAGCAGTGAATTGCCTAGCGGATACAATGAGCAGTTCTTC. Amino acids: CASSELPSGYNEQFF.

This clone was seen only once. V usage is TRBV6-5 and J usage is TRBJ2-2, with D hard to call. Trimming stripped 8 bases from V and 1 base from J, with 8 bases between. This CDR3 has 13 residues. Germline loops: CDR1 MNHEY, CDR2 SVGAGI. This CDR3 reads CASSVMNTGELFF. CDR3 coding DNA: TGTGCCAGCTCCGTAATGAACACCGGGGAGCTGTTTTTT.

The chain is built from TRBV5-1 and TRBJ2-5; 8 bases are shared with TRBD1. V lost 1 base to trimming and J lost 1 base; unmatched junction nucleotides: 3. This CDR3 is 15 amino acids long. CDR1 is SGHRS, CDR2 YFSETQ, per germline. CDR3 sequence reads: CASSLLGQAQETQYF. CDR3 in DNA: TGCGCCAGCAGCTTGCTGGGACAGGCCCAAGAGACCCAGTACTTC. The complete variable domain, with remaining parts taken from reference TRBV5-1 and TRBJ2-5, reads KAGVTQTPRYLIKTRGQQVTLSCSPISGHRSVSWYQQTPGQGLQFLFEYFSETQRNKGNFPGRFSGRQFSNSRSEMNVSTLELGDSALYLCASSLLGQAQETQYFGPGTRLLVL.

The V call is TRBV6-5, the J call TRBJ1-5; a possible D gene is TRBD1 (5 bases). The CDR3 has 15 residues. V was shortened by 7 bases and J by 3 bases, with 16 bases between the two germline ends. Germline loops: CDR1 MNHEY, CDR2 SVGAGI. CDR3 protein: CASNTLQVLNQPQHF. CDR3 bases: TGTGCCAGCAATACACTACAGGTTCTCAATCAGCCCCAGCATTTT.

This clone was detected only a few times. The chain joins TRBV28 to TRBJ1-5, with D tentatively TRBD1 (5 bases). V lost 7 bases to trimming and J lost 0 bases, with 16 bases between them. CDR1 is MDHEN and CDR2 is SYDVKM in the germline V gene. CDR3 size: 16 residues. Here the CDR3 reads CASTLPRVHSNQPQHF. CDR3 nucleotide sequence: TGTGCCAGCACTCTTCCCAGGGTCCATAGCAATCAGCCCCAGCATTTT.

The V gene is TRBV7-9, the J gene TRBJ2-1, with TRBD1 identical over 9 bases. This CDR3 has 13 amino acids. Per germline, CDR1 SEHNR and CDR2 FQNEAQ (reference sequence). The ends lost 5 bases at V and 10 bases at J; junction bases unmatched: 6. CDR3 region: CASSLWDREEQFF. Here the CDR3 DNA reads TGTGCCAGCAGCCTCTGGGACAGGGAGGAGCAGTTCTTC.

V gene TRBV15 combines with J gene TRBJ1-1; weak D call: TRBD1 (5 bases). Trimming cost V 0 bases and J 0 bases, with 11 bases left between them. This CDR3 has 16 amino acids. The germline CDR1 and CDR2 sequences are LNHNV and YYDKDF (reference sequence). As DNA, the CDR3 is TGTGCCACCAGCAGAGATTACAGGAAGTTGAACACTGAAGCTTTCTTT. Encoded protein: CATSRDYRKLNTEAFF.

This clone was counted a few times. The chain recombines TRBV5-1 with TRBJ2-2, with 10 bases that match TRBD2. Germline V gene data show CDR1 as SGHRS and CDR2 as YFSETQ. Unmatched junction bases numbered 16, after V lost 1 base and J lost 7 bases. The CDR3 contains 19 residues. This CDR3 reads CASSLPRAPSGSIDGELFF. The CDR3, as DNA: TGCGCCAGCAGCTTGCCCCGCGCCCCTAGCGGGAGTATCGACGGGGAGCTGTTTTTT.

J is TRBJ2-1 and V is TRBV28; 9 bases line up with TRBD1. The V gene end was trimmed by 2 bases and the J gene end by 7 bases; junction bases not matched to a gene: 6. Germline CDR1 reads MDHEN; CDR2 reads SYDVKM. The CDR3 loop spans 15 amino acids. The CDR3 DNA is TGTGCCAGCAGTTTAGCCGCGACAGGGGGTAATGAGCAGTTCTTC. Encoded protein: CASSLAATGGNEQFF. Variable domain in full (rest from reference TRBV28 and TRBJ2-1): DVKVTQSSRYLVKRTGEKVFLECVQDMDHENMFWYRQDPGLGLRLIYFSYDVKMKEKGDIPEGYSVSREKKERFSLILESASTNQTSMYLCASSLAATGGNEQFFGPGTRLTVL.

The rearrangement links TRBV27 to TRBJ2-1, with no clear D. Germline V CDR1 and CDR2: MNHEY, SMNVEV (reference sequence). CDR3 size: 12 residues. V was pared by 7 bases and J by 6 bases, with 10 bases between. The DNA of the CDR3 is TGTGCCAGCAAGCGCAGTACCAATGAGCAGTTCTTC. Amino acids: CASKRSTNEQFF.

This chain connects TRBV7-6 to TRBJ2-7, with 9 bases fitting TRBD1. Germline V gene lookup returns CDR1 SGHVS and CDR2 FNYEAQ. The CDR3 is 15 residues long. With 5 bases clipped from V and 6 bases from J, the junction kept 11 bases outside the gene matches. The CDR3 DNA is TGTGCCAGCAGCCAAACAGGAGGGACAGGGTTCGAGCAGTACTTC. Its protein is CASSQTGGTGFEQYF.

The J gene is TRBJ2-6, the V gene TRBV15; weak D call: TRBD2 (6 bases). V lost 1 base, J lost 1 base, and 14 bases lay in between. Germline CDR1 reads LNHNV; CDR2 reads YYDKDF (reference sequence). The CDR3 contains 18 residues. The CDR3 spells CATSRAGPGRSGANVLTF. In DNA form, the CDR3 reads TGTGCCACCAGCAGAGCGGGGCCGGGGAGGTCTGGGGCCAACGTCCTGACTTTC.

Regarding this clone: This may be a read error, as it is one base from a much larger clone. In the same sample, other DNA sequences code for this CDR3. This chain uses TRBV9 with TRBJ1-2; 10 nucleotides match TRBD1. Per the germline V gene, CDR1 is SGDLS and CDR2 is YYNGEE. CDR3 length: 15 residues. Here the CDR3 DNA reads TGTGCCAGCAGCGCAGGACAGGGGGAGGACTATGGCTACACCTTT. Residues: CASSAGQGEDYGYTF.

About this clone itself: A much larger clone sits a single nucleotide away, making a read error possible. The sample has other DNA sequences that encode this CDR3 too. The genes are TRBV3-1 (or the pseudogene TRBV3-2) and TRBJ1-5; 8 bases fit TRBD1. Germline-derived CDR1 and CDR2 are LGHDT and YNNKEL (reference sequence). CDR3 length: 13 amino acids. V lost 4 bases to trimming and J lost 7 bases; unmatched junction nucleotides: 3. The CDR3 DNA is TGTGCCAGCAGCCCGGACAGGGCACAGCCCCAGCATTTT. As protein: CASSPDRAQPQHF.

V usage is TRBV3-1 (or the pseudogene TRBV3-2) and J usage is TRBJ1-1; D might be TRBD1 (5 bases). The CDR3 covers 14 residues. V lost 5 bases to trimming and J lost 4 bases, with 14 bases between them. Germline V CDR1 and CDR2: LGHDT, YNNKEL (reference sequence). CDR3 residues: CASSAREGTTEAFF. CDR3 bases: TGTGCCAGCAGCGCAAGGGAGGGGACCACTGAAGCTTTCTTT.

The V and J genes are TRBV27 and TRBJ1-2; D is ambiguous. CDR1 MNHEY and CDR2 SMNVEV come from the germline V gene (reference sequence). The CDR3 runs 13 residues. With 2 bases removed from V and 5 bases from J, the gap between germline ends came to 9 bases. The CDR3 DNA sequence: TGTGCCAGCAGTTTAAACCAGGCTTATGGCTACACCTTC. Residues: CASSLNQAYGYTF.

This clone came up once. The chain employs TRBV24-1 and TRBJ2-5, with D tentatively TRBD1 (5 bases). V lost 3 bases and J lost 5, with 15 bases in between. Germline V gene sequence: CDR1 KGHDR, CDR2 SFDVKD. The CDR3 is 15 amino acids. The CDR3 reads CATSDNRWDGETQYF. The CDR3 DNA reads TGTGCCACCAGTGATAACAGGTGGGATGGTGAGACCCAGTACTTC.

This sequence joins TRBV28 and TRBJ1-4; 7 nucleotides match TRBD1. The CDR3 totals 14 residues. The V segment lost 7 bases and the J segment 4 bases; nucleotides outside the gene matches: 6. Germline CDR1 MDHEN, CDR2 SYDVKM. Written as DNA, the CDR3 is TGTGCCAGCAAAGACAGGGTCATTAATGAAAAACTGTTTTTT. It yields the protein CASKDRVINEKLFF.